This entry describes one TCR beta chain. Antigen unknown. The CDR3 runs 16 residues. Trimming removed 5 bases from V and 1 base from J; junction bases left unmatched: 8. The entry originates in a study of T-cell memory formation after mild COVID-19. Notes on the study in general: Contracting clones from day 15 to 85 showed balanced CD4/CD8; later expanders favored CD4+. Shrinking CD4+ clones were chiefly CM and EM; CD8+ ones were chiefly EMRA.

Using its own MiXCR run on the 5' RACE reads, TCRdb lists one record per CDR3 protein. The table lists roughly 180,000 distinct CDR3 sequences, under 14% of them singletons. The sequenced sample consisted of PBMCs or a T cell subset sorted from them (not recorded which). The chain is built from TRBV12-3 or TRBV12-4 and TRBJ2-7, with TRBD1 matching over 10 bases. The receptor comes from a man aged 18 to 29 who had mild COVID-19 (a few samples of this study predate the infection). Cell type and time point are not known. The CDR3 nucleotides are TGTGCCAGCAGTCTAGGGACAGGGGCAGGGTCCTACGAGCAGTACGTC. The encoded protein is CASSLGTGAGSYEQYV.